This passage covers 19 T cell receptor beta chains from one sample sequenced in a study of PD-L1 blockade in urothelial cancer. Libraries were prepared by immunoSEQ multiplex PCR; TCRdb keeps only in-frame clonotypes and omits some of them. The sample holds 70,000 to 95,000 clones; more than 70% are singletons and the top ten take 0.97%. Stated time point: pretreatment peripheral blood. The specimen was PBMCs, collected around atezolizumab (anti-PD-L1) treatment. Receptors were obtained from a woman aged 80 or older with urothelial cancer.

The chain employs TRBV5-1 and TRBJ1-3; a weak D match, TRBD1 (5 bases). This CDR3 comprises 14 residues. V gave up 9 bases and J gave up 0 bases, with 13 bases separating them. The V gene's germline CDR1 is SGHRS and CDR2 YFSETQ. The DNA for the CDR3 is TGCGCCACGCGGGACGGATTCTCTGGAAACACCATATATTTT. It yields the protein CATRDGFSGNTIYF.

This clone appeared a single time. The chain recombines TRBV27 with TRBJ2-2; TRBD2 aligns across 9 bases. J lost 5 bases, V lost 0 bases, and 7 bases had no gene match. Germline V gene sequence: CDR1 MNHEY, CDR2 SMNVEV (reference sequence). CDR3 length equals 17 residues. CDR3 sequence: CASSLSNGLARTGELFF. CDR3 DNA sequence: TGTGCCAGCAGTTTATCGAACGGACTAGCGAGGACCGGGGAGCTGTTTTTT.

The chain combines TRBV9 with TRBJ2-3; tentative D call: TRBD2 (5 bases). Between the trimmed V and J ends, which lost 3 bases and 5 bases, there was a span of 16 bases. The CDR3 is 15 residues long. Germline V CDR1 and CDR2: SGDLS, YYNGEE. CDR3 DNA: TGTGCCAGCAGCGCGGATGGGAGCATCAGAGATACGCAGTATTTT. The encoded protein is CASSADGSIRDTQYF.

This clone was seen many times. The genes are TRBV28 and TRBJ2-7, with 9 bases lining up with TRBD1. The CDR3 has 14 amino acids. CDR1 and CDR2 from the germline V gene are MDHEN and SYDVKM. V lost 4 bases, J lost 2 bases, and 3 bases stayed unmatched. The CDR3 DNA reads TGTGCCAGCAGTTCGGGACAGGGCACCTACGAGCAGTACTTC. Encoded protein: CASSSGQGTYEQYF.

This chain joins TRBV19 and TRBJ1-2; 8 bases match TRBD1. This CDR3 is 17 amino acids long. Germline CDR1 LNHDA, CDR2 SQIVND (reference sequence). Unmatched junction bases numbered 15, after V lost 5 bases and J lost 4 bases. This CDR3 reads CASSSTGGRTNIYGYTF. Written as DNA, the CDR3 is TGTGCCAGTAGTTCCACAGGGGGTCGAACGAATATCTATGGCTACACCTTC.

This chain uses TRBV27 with TRBJ2-2; D remains ambiguous. Germline loops: CDR1 MNHEY, CDR2 SMNVEV (reference sequence). CDR3 length: 17 amino acids. Trimming took 2 bases from V and 1 from J, leaving 14 bases between them. The CDR3 protein is CASSLLSETLNTGELFF. The CDR3 DNA sequence: TGTGCCAGCAGTTTACTATCCGAAACCTTGAACACCGGGGAGCTGTTTTTT.

This chain connects TRBV11-2 to TRBJ2-7, with 7 nucleotides matching TRBD2. The CDR3 consists of 15 residues. V was clipped by 1 base and J by 2 bases; unmatched bases: 5. Germline-derived CDR1 and CDR2 are SGHAT and FQNNGV. In nucleotides, the CDR3 is TGTGCCAGCAGCTTAGCTGCTAGCGGAGCCTACGAGCAGTACTTC. Its protein product is CASSLAASGAYEQYF.

The rearrangement links TRBV5-1 to TRBJ2-6; the D gene is possibly TRBD1 (6 bases). Deletions cut 5 bases from V and 0 bases from J, with 24 bases between. There are 20 residues in the CDR3. Germline V gives CDR1 SGHRS, CDR2 YFSETQ. Here the CDR3 reads CASSRADLGQGPSGANVLTF. CDR3 nucleotide sequence: TGCGCCAGCAGTCGTGCCGATCTGGGACAAGGTCCCTCTGGGGCCAACGTCCTGACTTTC.

V and J are TRBV11-2 and TRBJ2-5, with TRBD1 matching over 8 bases. The germline V gene encodes CDR1 SGHAT and CDR2 FQNNGV. V gave up 4 bases and J gave up 4 bases; unmatched junction bases: 17. The CDR3 spans 18 residues. As DNA, the CDR3 is TGTGCCAGCAGCTCCTCTCCTCTGGACAGGGTGGGGGGAGAGACCCAGTACTTC. This encodes CASSSSPLDRVGGETQYF.

V gene TRBV30 combines with J gene TRBJ1-1; D gene uncertain. The germline gives CDR1 GTSNPN, CDR2 SVGIG (reference sequence). This CDR3 has 11 amino acids. V gave up 3 bases and J gave up 1 base, with 3 bases separating them. For the CDR3, the DNA is TGTGCCTGGAGCTGGAACACTGAAGCTTTCTTT. This codes for CAWSWNTEAFF.

The chain is built from TRBV27 and TRBJ1-5; TRBD1 aligns across 9 bases. The germline V gene has CDR1 MNHEY and CDR2 SMNVEV (reference sequence). The CDR3 totals 14 residues. J gave up 3 bases and V 4 bases, and 1 base lay outside the gene matches. In DNA, the CDR3 is TGTGCCAGCAGTTGGACAGGGGACAATCAGCCCCAGCATTTT. Protein: CASSWTGDNQPQHF.

The chain employs TRBV7-2 and TRBJ2-7; the D is unclear. With 1 base removed from V and 1 base from J, the gap between germline ends came to 11 bases. Germline CDR1 SGHTA, CDR2 FQGNSA. The CDR3 contains 15 residues. The CDR3 loop is CASSLGELGSYEQYF. The CDR3 nucleotides read TGTGCCAGCAGCTTAGGTGAACTCGGGTCCTACGAGCAGTACTTC.

The V call is TRBV30, the J call TRBJ1-4; D gene uncertain. Trimming took 0 bases from V and 3 from J, leaving 17 bases between them. The germline CDR1 and CDR2 sequences are GTSNPN and SVGIG (reference sequence). There are 17 residues in the CDR3. The CDR3 loop reads CAWSVFRLAAANEKLFF. The CDR3 bases are TGTGCCTGGAGTGTTTTCCGTTTGGCTGCGGCTAATGAAAAACTGTTTTTT.

The genes are TRBV18 and TRBJ2-7, with 7 bases that match TRBD1. This CDR3 has 13 residues. Trimming cost V 3 bases and J 7 bases; bases outside gene matches: 6. Per germline, CDR1 KGHSH and CDR2 LQKENI. CDR3 nucleotide sequence: TGTGCCAGCTCACCCGGGACAGAAAGAGAGCAGTACTTC. It is translated as CASSPGTEREQYF.

This chain uses TRBV6-4 with TRBJ2-3, with 7 bases identical to TRBD2. This CDR3 is built from 15 residues. Germline-derived CDR1 and CDR2 are MRHNA and SNTAGT. V lost 5 bases to trimming and J lost 2 bases; unmatched junction nucleotides: 7. The CDR3 is CASSRRESLTDTQYF. CDR3 in DNA: TGTGCCAGCAGTCGGCGGGAGTCGCTCACAGATACGCAGTATTTT.

V usage is TRBV15 and J usage is TRBJ1-2; 7 bases line up with TRBD1. CDR3 length: 13 amino acids. V was clipped by 6 bases and J by 3 bases; unmatched bases: 4. Looked up from germline, CDR1 is LNHNV and CDR2 is YYDKDF (reference sequence). The CDR3 coding sequence is TGTGCCACCAGGGGACAGAAAGACTATGGCTACACCTTC. Amino acid sequence: CATRGQKDYGYTF. The entire variable domain, with the rest obtained from reference TRBV15 and TRBJ1-2, is as follows: DAMVIQNPRYQVTQFGKPVTLSCSQTLNHNVMYWYQQKSSQAPKLLFHYYDKDFNNEADTPDNFQSRRPNTSFCFLDIRSPGLGDTAMYLCATRGQKDYGYTFGSGTRLTVV.

The chain recombines TRBV5-1 with TRBJ2-5; possibly TRBD1 for D (6 bases). The CDR3 loop spans 14 amino acids. Trimming cost V 0 bases and J 2 bases, with 8 bases left between them. Germline CDR1 is SGHRS and CDR2 is YFSETQ. The CDR3 DNA sequence: TGCGCCAGCAGCTTGGGGACAGCACAAGAGACCCAGTACTTC. The encoded protein is CASSLGTAQETQYF.

The V and J genes are TRBV19 and TRBJ2-1; no clear D gene. From germline, CDR1 is LNHDA and CDR2 SQIVND (reference sequence). The CDR3 consists of 13 residues. V was shortened by 5 bases and J by 9 bases, with 14 bases between the two germline ends. The CDR3 reads CASSLELPGEQFF. In DNA, the CDR3 is TGTGCCAGTAGTTTGGAGCTTCCGGGTGAGCAGTTCTTC. Together with reference TRBV19 and TRBJ2-1, the CDR3 gives the full variable domain: DGGITQSPKYLFRKEGQNVTLSCEQNLNHDAMYWYRQDPGQGLRLIYYSQIVNDFQKGDIAEGYSVSREKKESFPLTVTSAQKNPTAFYLCASSLELPGEQFFGPGTRLTVL.

The chain has TRBV27 and TRBJ2-3, with 9 bases lining up with TRBD2. J was trimmed by 2 bases and V by 6 bases; bases with no gene match: 6. The germline CDR1 and CDR2 sequences are MNHEY and SMNVEV (reference sequence). The CDR3 length is 15 residues. The CDR3 protein is CASREGLAYTDTQYF. The CDR3 bases are TGTGCCAGCAGGGAAGGACTAGCGTACACAGATACGCAGTATTTT.